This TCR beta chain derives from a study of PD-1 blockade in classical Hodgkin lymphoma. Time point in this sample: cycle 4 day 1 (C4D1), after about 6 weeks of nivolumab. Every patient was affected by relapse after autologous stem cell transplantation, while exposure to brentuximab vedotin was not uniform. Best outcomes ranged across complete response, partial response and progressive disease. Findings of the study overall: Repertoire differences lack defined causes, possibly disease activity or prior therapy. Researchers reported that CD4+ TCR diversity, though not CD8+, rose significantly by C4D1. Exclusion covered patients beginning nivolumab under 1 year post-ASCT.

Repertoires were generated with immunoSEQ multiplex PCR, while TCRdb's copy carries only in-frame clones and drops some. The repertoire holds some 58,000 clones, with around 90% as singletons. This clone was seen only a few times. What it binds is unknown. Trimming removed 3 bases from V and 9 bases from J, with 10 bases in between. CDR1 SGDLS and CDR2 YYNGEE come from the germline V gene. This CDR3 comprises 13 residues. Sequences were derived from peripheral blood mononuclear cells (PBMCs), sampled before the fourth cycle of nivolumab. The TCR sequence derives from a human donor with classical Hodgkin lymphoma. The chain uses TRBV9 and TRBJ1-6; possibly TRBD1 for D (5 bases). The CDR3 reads CASSAGTSSPLHF. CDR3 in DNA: TGTGCCAGCAGCGCGGGGACCAGTTCACCCCTCCACTTT.